This TCR beta chain was identified in a study of OX40 agonist ivuxolimab in advanced cancers. Trimming removed 2 bases at V and 5 bases at J, with 21 bases between. Germline lookup yields CDR1 KGHSH and CDR2 LQKENI. The CDR3 loop spans 17 amino acids. Study-level points and caveats: Among T cells, CD8+ cells averaged more expanded clones than CD4+ cells.

In the case of this clone: The antigen is unknown.

Data came from immunoSEQ multiplex PCR; TCRdb stores just in-frame clones and leaves some out. The sample lists 100,000 to 150,000 clones; just under 95% were seen once. The source material was CD4+ or CD8+ T cells sorted from blood, sampled in a trial of the OX40 agonist ivuxolimab. The TCR was taken from an adult with an advanced solid tumor such as melanoma, head and neck, liver or kidney cancer. The chain joins TRBV18 to TRBJ2-5; the D is unclear. As DNA, the CDR3 is TGTGCCAGCTCACCAGGTCTTCGGTCATCTAAAGGGGAGACCCAGTACTTC. Residues: CASSPGLRSSKGETQYF. The variable domain in full, with the rest retrieved from reference TRBV18 and TRBJ2-5, is NAGVMQNPRHLVRRRGQEARLRCSPMKGHSHVYWYRQLPEEGLKFMVYLQKENIIDESGMPKERFSAEFPKEGPSILRIQQVVRGDSAAYFCASSPGLRSSKGETQYFGPGTRLLVL.